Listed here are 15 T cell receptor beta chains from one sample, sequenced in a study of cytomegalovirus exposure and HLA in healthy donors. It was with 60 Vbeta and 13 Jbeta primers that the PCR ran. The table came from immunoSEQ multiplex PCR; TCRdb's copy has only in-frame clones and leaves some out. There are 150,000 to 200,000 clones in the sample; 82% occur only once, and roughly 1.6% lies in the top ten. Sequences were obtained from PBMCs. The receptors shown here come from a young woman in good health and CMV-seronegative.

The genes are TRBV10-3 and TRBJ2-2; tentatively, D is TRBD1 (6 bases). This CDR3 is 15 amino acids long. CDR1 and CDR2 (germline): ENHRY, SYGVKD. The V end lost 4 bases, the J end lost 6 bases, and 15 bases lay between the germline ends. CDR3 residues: CAISGAGEVAGELFF. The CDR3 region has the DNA TGTGCCATCAGTGGGGCAGGGGAAGTCGCCGGGGAGCTGTTTTTT.

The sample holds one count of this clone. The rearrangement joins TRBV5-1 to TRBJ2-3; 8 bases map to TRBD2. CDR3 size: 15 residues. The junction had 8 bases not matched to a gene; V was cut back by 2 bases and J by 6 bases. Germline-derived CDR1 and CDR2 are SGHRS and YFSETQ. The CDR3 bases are TGCGCCAGCAGCTTTTCGCACGGGGGGGATGATACGCAGTATTTT. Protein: CASSFSHGGDDTQYF.

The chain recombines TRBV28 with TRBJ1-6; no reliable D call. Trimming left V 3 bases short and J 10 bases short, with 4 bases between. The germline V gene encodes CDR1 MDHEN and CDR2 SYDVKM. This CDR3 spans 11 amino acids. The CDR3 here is CASSFLSPLHF. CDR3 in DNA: TGTGCCAGCAGTTTCTTGTCACCCCTCCACTTT.

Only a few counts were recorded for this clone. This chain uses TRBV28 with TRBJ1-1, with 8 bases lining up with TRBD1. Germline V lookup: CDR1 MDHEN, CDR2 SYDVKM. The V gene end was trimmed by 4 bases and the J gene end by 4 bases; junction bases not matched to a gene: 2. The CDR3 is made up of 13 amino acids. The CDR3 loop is CASSYTGGTEAFF. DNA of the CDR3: TGTGCCAGCAGTTATACAGGGGGCACTGAAGCTTTCTTT.

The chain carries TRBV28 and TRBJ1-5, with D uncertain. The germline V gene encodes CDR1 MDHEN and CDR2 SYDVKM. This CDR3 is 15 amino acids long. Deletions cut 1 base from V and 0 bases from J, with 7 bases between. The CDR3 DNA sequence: TGTGCCAGCAGTTTATCACGACTTAGCAATCAGCCCCAGCATTTT. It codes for CASSLSRLSNQPQHF.

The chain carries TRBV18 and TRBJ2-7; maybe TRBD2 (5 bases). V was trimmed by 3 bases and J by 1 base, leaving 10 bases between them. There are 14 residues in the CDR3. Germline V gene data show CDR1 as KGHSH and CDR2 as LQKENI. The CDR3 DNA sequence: TGTGCCAGCTCACCGCAGGAGGTGTCCTACGAGCAGTACTTC. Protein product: CASSPQEVSYEQYF.

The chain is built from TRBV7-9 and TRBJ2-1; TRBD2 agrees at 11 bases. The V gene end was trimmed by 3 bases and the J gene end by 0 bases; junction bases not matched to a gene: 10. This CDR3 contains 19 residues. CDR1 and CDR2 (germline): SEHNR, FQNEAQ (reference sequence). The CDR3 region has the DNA TGTGCCAGCAGCTTCCCGGGACTAGCGGATAGGAGCTCCTACAATGAGCAGTTCTTC. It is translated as CASSFPGLADRSSYNEQFF.

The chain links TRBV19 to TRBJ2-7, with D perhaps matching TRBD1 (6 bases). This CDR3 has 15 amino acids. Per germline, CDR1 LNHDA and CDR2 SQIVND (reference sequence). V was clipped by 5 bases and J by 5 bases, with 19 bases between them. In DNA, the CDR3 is TGTGCCAGTAGTGCCTCCACAGGGTTAAACGACGAGCAGTACTTC. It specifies CASSASTGLNDEQYF.

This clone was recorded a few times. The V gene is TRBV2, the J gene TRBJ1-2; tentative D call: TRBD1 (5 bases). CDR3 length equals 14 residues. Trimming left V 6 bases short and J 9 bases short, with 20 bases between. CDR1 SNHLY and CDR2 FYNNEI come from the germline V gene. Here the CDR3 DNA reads TGTGCCAGCAGCCCTTGGACGGGGGAGCCGCGCTACACCTTC. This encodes CASSPWTGEPRYTF.

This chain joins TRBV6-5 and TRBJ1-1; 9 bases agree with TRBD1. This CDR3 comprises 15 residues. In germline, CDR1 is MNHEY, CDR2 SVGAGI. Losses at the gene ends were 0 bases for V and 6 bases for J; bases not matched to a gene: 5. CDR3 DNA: TGTGCCAGCAGTTACTCGACAGGGGGGCTTCCTGAAGCTTTCTTT. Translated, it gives CASSYSTGGLPEAFF.

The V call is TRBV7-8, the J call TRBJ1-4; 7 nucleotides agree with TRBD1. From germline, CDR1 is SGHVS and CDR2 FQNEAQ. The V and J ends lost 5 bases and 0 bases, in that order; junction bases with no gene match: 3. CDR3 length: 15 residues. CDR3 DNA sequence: TGTGCCAGCAGCCCCGGGACAGCAACTAATGAAAAACTGTTTTTT. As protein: CASSPGTATNEKLFF.

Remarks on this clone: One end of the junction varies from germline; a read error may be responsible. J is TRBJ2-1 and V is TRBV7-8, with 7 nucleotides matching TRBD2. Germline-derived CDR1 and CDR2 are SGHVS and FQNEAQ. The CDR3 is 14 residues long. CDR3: CASSIGTTVDEQLF. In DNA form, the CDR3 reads TGTGCCAGCAGCATTGGGACTACAGTGGATGAGCAGCTCTTC. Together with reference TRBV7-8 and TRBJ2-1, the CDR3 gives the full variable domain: GAGVSQSPRYKVAKRGQDVALRCDPISGHVSLFWYQQALGQGPEFLTYFQNEAQLDKSGLPSDRFFAERPEGSVSTLKIQRTQQEDSAVYLCASSIGTTVDEQLFGPGTRLTVL.

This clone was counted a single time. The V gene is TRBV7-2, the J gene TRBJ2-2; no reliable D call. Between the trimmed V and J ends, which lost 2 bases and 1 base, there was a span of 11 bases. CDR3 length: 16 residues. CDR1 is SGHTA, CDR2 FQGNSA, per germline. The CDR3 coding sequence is TGTGCCAGCAGCTTACATACACTATTGAACACCGGGGAGCTGTTTTTT. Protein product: CASSLHTLLNTGELFF.

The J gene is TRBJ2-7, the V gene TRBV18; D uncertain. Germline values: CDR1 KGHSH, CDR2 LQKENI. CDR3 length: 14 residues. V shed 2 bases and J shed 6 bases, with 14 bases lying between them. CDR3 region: CASSPMGPFAEQYF. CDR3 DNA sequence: TGTGCCAGCTCACCAATGGGCCCCTTCGCCGAGCAGTACTTC.

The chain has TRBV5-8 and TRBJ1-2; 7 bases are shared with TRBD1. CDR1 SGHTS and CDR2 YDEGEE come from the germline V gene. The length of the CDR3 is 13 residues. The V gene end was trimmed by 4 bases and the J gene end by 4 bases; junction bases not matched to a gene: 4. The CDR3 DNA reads TGTGCCAGCAGCCCACCAGGGGGCTATGGCTACACCTTC. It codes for CASSPPGGYGYTF. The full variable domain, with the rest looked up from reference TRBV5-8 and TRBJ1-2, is EAGVTQSPTHLIKTRGQQATLRCSPISGHTSVYWYQQALGLGLQFLLWYDEGEERNRGNFPPRFSGRQFPNYSSELNVNALELEDSALYLCASSPPGGYGYTFGSGTRLTVV.